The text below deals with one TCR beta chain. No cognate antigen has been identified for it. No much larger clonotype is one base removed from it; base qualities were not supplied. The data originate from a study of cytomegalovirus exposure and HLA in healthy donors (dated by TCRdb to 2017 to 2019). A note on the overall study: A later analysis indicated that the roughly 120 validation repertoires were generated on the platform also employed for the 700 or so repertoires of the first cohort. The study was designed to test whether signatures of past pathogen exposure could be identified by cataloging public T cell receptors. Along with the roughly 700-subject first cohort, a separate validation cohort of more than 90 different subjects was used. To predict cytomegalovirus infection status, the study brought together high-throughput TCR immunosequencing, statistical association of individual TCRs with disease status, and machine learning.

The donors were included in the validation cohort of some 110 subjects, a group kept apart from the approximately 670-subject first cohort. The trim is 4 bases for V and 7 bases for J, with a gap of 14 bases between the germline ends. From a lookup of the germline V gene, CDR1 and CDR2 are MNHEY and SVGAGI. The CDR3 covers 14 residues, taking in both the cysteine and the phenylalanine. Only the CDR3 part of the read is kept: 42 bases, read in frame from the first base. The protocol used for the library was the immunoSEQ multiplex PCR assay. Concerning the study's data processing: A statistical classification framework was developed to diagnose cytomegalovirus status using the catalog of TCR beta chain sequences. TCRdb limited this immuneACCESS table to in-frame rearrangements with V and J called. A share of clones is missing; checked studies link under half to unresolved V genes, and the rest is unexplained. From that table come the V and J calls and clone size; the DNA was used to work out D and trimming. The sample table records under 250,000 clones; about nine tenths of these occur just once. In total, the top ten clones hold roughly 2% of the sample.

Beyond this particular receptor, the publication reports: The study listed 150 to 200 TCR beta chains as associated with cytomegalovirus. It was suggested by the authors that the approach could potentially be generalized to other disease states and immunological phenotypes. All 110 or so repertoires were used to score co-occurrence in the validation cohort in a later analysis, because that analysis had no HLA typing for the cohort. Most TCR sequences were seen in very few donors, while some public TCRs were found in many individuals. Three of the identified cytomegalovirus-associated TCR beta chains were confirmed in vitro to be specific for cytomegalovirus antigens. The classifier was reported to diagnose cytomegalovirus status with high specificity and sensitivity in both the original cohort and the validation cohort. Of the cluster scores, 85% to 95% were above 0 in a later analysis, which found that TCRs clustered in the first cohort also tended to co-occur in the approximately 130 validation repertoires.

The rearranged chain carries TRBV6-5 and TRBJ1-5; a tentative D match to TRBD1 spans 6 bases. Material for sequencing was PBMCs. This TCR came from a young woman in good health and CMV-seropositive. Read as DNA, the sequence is TGTGCCAGCAGTTTCACAGGGTCGGGCCAGCCCCAGCATTTT. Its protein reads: CASSFTGSGQPQHF.